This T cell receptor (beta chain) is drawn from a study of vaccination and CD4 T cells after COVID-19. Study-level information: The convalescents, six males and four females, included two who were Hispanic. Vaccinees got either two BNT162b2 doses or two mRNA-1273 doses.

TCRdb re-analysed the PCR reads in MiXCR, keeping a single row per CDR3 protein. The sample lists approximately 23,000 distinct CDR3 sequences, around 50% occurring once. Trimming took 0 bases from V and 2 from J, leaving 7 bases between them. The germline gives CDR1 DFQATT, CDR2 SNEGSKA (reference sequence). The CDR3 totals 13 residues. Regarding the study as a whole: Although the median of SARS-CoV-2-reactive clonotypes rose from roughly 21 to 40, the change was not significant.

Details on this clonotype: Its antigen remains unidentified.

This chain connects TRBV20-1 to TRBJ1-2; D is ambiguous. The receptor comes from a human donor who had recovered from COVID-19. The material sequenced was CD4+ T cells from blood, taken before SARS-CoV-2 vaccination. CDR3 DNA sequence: TGCAGTGCTAGAGATTACACAAACTATGGCTACACCTTC. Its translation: CSARDYTNYGYTF.